Sequencing of this T cell receptor beta chain was carried out in a study of blood T cell repertoires in COVID-19. For the study at large: COVID-19 samples from acute and convalescent phases originated in the United States, Italy and Spain. From T cells, B-cell-depleted T cells, or PBMCs came the material, which was cDNA or gDNA.

The repertoire was sequenced with immunoSEQ multiplex PCR; TCRdb's copy has only in-frame clones and lacks some. The sample consists of about 140,000 clones, more than 70% of them appearing once. From germline, CDR1 is MNHEY and CDR2 SMNVEV (reference sequence). Germline trimming cut 7 bases from V and 1 base from J; bases unmatched to any gene: 9. The length of the CDR3 is 15 residues. The chain couples TRBV27 to TRBJ1-1; 7 bases map to TRBD1. The receptor was derived from a woman aged 55-75 years with acute or convalescent COVID-19. Specimen: peripheral blood. The CDR3, as DNA: TGTGCCAGCAAAAACAGGGGCCAGGGGAACACTGAAGCTTTCTTT. Translated, it gives CASKNRGQGNTEAFF.